This T cell receptor (beta chain) appears in the sequencing data of a study of T-cell reconstitution after alpha-beta-depleted transplantation in children. Study-wide results and caveats: By about two months after transplant, alpha-beta T cells reportedly arose from several hundred graft clones that had expanded.

This clonotype was detected a few times. Its antigen is unidentified. The ends were cut back, 5 bases at V and 6 bases at J, with 13 bases in the middle. The length of the CDR3 is 13 residues. The library targeted TCRbeta and was prepared with unique molecular identifiers. Each CDR3 protein gets one entry after TCRdb re-called the PCR reads with MiXCR. This sample carries approximately 980,000 distinct CDR3 sequences, about 30% of them seen once, and the ten largest clones take more than 25%. The gene calls are TRBV12-3 or TRBV12-4 and TRBJ1-2, with D tentatively TRBD1 (5 bases). The starting material was PBMCs, mostly from graft donor cells, obtained 360 days after TCRalphabeta/CD19-depleted stem cell transplant. This receptor was taken from a boy younger than two who had a stem cell transplant for SCID, so the T cells may come from the graft donor. The CDR3 DNA follows: TGTGCCAGCAGTAGTACCGACAGAGATGGCTACACCTTC. Protein sequence: CASSSTDRDGYTF.